This T cell receptor (beta chain) is drawn from a study of blood T cells in healthy people across ages. Caucasian individuals from Russia who were healthy and aged 6 to 90 acted as donors. In germline, CDR1 is DFQATT, CDR2 SNEGSKA (reference sequence). This CDR3 comprises 16 residues. The sample holds a few counts of this clonotype. As yet, its antigen is unknown. A read error may account for a junction end that differs from germline. Overall study results and limits: Because sorting was not performed, PBMCs prevented conclusive naive versus antigen-experienced comparison.

Together with a sample-barcoded 5' primer, a J-beta primer mix was included in a second PCR lasting roughly 6 to 12 cycles. TCRdb re-analysed the 5' RACE reads in MiXCR, keeping a single row per CDR3 protein. The table has around 1,700,000 distinct CDR3 sequences, 28% seen once. The TCR comes from a woman aged 30 to 39 in good health. Material for sequencing was blood. This sequence joins TRBV20-1 and TRBJ1-5; D ambiguous. DNA for the CDR3: TGCGGTGCTAGAGCGGGCCTCATTAATAGCAATCAGCCCCAGCATTTT. Protein product: CGARAGLINSNQPQHF.